What follows describes a single TCR beta chain. Its matching antigen is unknown. The TCR cDNA carried a universal primer site and UMIs from 5'RACE template switching. TCRdb used MiXCR to reprocess the 5' RACE reads, holding one entry per CDR3 protein. The top ten clones hold about 3% of a sample with 250,000 to 300,000 distinct CDR3 sequences, roughly 9% of them seen once. The sample comes from a study of T cells after yellow fever vaccination. Study as a whole: SMART-Seq v4 Ultra Low Input served to prepare low-cell-number fractions.

Study results and caveats: Abundant clonotypes (contaminants from the bulk population) could be present in FACS-sorted repertoires. Most clones from primary vaccination were detected again post-booster (roughly 96% CD4, around 88% CD8).

The CDR3 contains 13 residues. The germline CDR1 and CDR2 sequences are MNHEY and SMNVEV (reference sequence). V gave up 6 bases and J gave up 11 bases; unmatched junction bases: 11. The V gene is TRBV27, the J gene TRBJ1-2, with TRBD1 identical over 8 bases. The input for sequencing was CD4+ T cells sorted from PBMCs, taken 5 days after the yellow fever booster vaccination. The source of this sequence is a man younger than 30 who received the YFV17D yellow fever vaccine. For the CDR3, the DNA is TGTGCCAGCAGAACTACAGGGGGTACTCGGTACACCTTC. Translating gives CASRTTGGTRYTF.